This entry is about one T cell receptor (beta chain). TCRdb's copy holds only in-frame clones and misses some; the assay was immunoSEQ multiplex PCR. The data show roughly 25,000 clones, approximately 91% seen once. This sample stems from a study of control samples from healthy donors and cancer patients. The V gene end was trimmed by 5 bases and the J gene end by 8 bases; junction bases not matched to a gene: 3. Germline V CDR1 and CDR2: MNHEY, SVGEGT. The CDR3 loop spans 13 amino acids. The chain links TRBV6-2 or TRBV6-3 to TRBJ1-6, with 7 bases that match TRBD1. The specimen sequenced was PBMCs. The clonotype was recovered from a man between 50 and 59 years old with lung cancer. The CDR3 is CASSTGAYSPLHF. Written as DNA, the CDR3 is TGTGCCAGCAGTACAGGGGCGTATTCACCCCTCCACTTT.